This TCR beta chain was sequenced for a study of PD-1 blockade in classical Hodgkin lymphoma. Study results and limitations: Newly diagnosed patients had diversity similar to the baseline diversity of complete responders. The study reported lower baseline TCR diversity in newly diagnosed patients than in healthy donors.

Looked up from germline, CDR1 is SGHVS and CDR2 is FNYEAQ. V was trimmed by 2 bases and J by 6 bases, leaving 6 bases between them. The CDR3 totals 12 residues. The repertoire was sequenced with immunoSEQ multiplex PCR; TCRdb's copy has only in-frame clones and lacks some. The sample holds roughly 50,000 clones, around three quarters seen once. Every patient relapsed after autologous stem cell transplantation, and brentuximab vedotin exposure varied. This clone appeared once. Its antigen is as yet unknown. Here the sequenced sample was peripheral blood mononuclear cells (PBMCs), taken before the second cycle of nivolumab. This clonotype was sampled from a human donor with classical Hodgkin lymphoma. The chain links TRBV7-6 to TRBJ2-3; D is undetermined. In nucleotides, the CDR3 is TGTGCCAGCAGCTTAAGACGTGATACGCAGTATTTT. Translating gives CASSLRRDTQYF.